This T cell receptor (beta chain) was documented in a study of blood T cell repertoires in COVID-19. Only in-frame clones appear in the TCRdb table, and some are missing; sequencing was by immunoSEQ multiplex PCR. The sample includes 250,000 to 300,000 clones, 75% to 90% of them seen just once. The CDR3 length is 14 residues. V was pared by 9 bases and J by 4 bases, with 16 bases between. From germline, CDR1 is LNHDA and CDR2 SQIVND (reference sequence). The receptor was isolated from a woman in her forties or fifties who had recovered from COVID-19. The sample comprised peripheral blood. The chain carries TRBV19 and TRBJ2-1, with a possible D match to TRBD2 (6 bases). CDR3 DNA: TGTGCCAGCACGCGGGGATTCCCTTACAATGAGCAGTTCTTC. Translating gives CASTRGFPYNEQFF. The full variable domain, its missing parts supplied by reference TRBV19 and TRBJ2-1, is DGGITQSPKYLFRKEGQNVTLSCEQNLNHDAMYWYRQDPGQGLRLIYYSQIVNDFQKGDIAEGYSVSREKKESFPLTVTSAQKNPTAFYLCASTRGFPYNEQFFGPGTRLTVL.